These 27 T cell receptor beta chains originate from one sample sequenced in a study of cytomegalovirus exposure and HLA in healthy donors. PCR was performed using 60 Vbeta and 13 Jbeta primers. Sequenced by immunoSEQ multiplex PCR; TCRdb stores in-frame clones only, minus some. The repertoire includes around 94,000 clones, roughly 76% of them detected once, and roughly 20% sits in the top ten. The sample comprised PBMCs. The receptors were gathered from a woman in her sixties in good health and CMV-seropositive.

This clone appeared once. The chain links TRBV6-5 to TRBJ2-7; 8 bases are shared with TRBD2. Trimming at V came to 4 bases and at J to 3 bases, leaving 8 bases not matched to a gene. This CDR3 is 15 amino acids long. The germline V gene has CDR1 MNHEY and CDR2 SVGAGI. The CDR3 reads CASSSGLAELYEQYF. The CDR3 nucleotides are TGTGCCAGCAGTTCCGGACTAGCCGAACTCTACGAGCAGTACTTC.

J is TRBJ1-4 and V is TRBV6-5; D perhaps matches TRBD1 (6 bases). This CDR3 has 15 residues. Germline CDR1 and CDR2: MNHEY and SVGAGI. V lost 0 bases and J 8 bases, leaving 13 bases between the germline ends. CDR3 coding DNA: TGTGCCAGCAGTTACTCGAACAGGGACCGGGAAAAACTGTTTTTT. It encodes CASSYSNRDREKLFF.

V is TRBV7-9 and J is TRBJ2-4; perhaps TRBD1 as D (5 bases). Deletions cut 4 bases from V and 1 base from J, with 17 bases between. This CDR3 comprises 17 residues. Germline loops: CDR1 SEHNR, CDR2 FQNEAQ (reference sequence). The CDR3 region is CASSSSYGARAKNIQYF. The CDR3 bases are TGTGCCAGCAGCTCATCTTATGGGGCCCGGGCCAAAAACATTCAGTACTTC. The variable domain in full, with the rest retrieved from reference TRBV7-9 and TRBJ2-4, is DTGVSQNPRHKITKRGQNVTFRCDPISEHNRLYWYRQTLGQGPEFLTYFQNEAQLEKSRLLSDRFSAERPKGSFSTLEIQRTEQGDSAMYLCASSSSYGARAKNIQYFGAGTRLSVL.

In DNA form, the CDR3 reads TGTGCCAGTAGTATAGATTCTCGGGAACGCCAGCATTTT. This sequence encodes CASSIDSRERQHF. The genes are TRBV19 and TRBJ1-5; D is unresolved. The germline CDR1 and CDR2 sequences are LNHDA and SQIVND (reference sequence). The CDR3 has 13 residues. V was cut by 0 bases and J by 12 bases, with 12 bases left in between.

This sequence joins TRBV19 and TRBJ1-2; D uncertain. Per germline, CDR1 LNHDA and CDR2 SQIVND (reference sequence). The CDR3 extends over 14 amino acids. Trimming pared 0 bases from V and 4 bases from J, leaving 9 bases between. The CDR3 sequence: CASSIDAVSYGYTF. The CDR3 DNA is TGTGCCAGTAGTATAGATGCGGTCTCCTATGGCTACACCTTC.

V and J are TRBV29-1 and TRBJ2-3, with D perhaps matching TRBD2 (5 bases). V lost 4 bases and J lost 2, with 10 bases in between. Germline CDR1 SQVTM, CDR2 ANQGSEA. The CDR3 contains 13 residues. CDR3 sequence: CSVVLANTDTQYF. For the CDR3, the DNA is TGCAGCGTTGTTCTAGCTAACACAGATACGCAGTATTTT.

The J gene is TRBJ2-7, the V gene TRBV30; D possibly corresponds to TRBD2 (6 bases). CDR1 and CDR2 (germline): GTSNPN, SVGIG (reference sequence). The length of the CDR3 is 16 residues. The ends were cut back, 2 bases at V and 1 base at J, with 18 bases in the middle. The CDR3 is CAWSIRRAGPSYEQYF. The CDR3 region has the DNA TGTGCCTGGAGTATCCGAAGGGCGGGGCCATCCTACGAGCAGTACTTC.

The chain joins TRBV4-1 to TRBJ2-3; 9 bases map to TRBD2. This CDR3 region has 16 residues. J lost 4 bases, V lost 1 base, and 6 bases had no gene match. Looked up from germline, CDR1 is MGHRA and CDR2 is YSYEKL. CDR3 loop: CASSQGRGGRADTQYF. CDR3 nucleotides: TGCGCCAGCAGCCAAGGACGGGGCGGGAGGGCAGATACGCAGTATTTT.

The CDR3 reads CASSWGQGYEQYF. The CDR3 DNA is TGTGCCAGCAGCTGGGGACAGGGCTACGAGCAGTACTTC. The chain recombines TRBV11-2 with TRBJ2-7; 9 bases are shared with TRBD1. Germline lookup yields CDR1 SGHAT and CDR2 FQNNGV. The CDR3 contains 13 residues. The V gene end was trimmed by 4 bases and the J gene end by 3 bases; junction bases not matched to a gene: 1.

The rearrangement links TRBV4-2 to TRBJ1-1; the D is unclear. This CDR3 spans 14 amino acids. The germline V gene encodes CDR1 LGHNA and CDR2 YNFKEQ. The V gene lost 3 bases and the J gene lost 0 bases, with 8 bases spanning the gap. The CDR3 region is CASSQADMNTEAFF. The CDR3 DNA reads TGTGCCAGCAGCCAGGCCGACATGAACACTGAAGCTTTCTTT.

This clone was observed a handful of times. The chain links TRBV6-6 to TRBJ1-1; D uncertain. Trimming removed 4 bases at V and 0 bases at J, with 6 bases between. The CDR3 length is 13 residues. The germline V gene has CDR1 MNHNY and CDR2 SVGAGI (reference sequence). CDR3 amino acids: CASSFKLNTEAFF. CDR3 nucleotide sequence: TGTGCCAGCAGTTTTAAGCTGAACACTGAAGCTTTCTTT.

The chain links TRBV6-4 to TRBJ1-2; 9 nucleotides agree with TRBD1. The V and J ends lost 5 bases and 2 bases, in that order; junction bases with no gene match: 6. The CDR3 consists of 15 residues. Germline-derived CDR1 and CDR2 are MRHNA and SNTAGT. The CDR3: CASSPGQGTNYGYTF. Here the CDR3 DNA reads TGTGCCAGCAGTCCGGGACAGGGAACAAACTATGGCTACACCTTC.

The J gene is TRBJ2-7, the V gene TRBV25-1, with 8 bases matching TRBD2. This CDR3 is built from 14 residues. V was clipped by 1 base and J by 1 base; unmatched bases: 0. Per germline, CDR1 MGHDK and CDR2 SYGVNS. The CDR3 sequence: CASSESGGSYEQYF. Here the CDR3 DNA reads TGTGCCAGCAGTGAATCGGGGGGGTCCTACGAGCAGTACTTC.

This clone was counted between two and nine times. The CDR3 nucleotides read TGCGCCAGCAGCACTTCGACAGCGAACACTGAAGCTTTCTTT. It yields the protein CASSTSTANTEAFF. V is TRBV5-1 and J is TRBJ1-1; a possible D gene is TRBD1 (5 bases). With 4 bases removed from V and 1 base from J, the gap between germline ends came to 11 bases. Germline V gene data show CDR1 as SGHRS and CDR2 as YFSETQ. This CDR3 is 14 amino acids long.

In this sample, this clone turned up a few times. V gene TRBV7-2 combines with J gene TRBJ1-1; possible D gene TRBD1, 6 bases. CDR1 and CDR2 (germline): SGHTA, FQGNSA. This CDR3 has 14 amino acids. The germline V and J ends were trimmed by 0 bases and 1 base, with 6 bases remaining between them. CDR3 DNA: TGTGCCAGCAGCTTAGCGACAGGGAACACTGAAGCTTTCTTT. Translation gives CASSLATGNTEAFF.

This clone showed up just a few times. The chain is built from TRBV30 and TRBJ2-7, with D unclear. CDR1 GTSNPN and CDR2 SVGIG come from the germline V gene (reference sequence). The CDR3 is 13 amino acids. With 0 bases removed from V and 3 bases from J, the gap between germline ends came to 9 bases. CDR3 in DNA: TGTGCCTGGAGTGTAACTCGGTTCTACGAGCAGTACTTC. Encoded protein: CAWSVTRFYEQYF. The variable domain in full, with the rest retrieved from reference TRBV30 and TRBJ2-7, is SQTIHQWPATLVQPVGSPLSLECTVEGTSNPNLYWYRQAAGRGLQLLFYSVGIGQISSEVPQNLSASRPQDRQFILSSKKLLLSDSGFYLCAWSVTRFYEQYFGPGTRLTVT.

The CDR3, as DNA: TGTGCCAGCAGCTTCCAGGCCACAGATACGCAGTATTTT. Protein product: CASSFQATDTQYF. The chain uses TRBV11-3 and TRBJ2-3; no clear D. In germline, CDR1 is SGHNT, CDR2 YENEEA. With 3 bases removed from V and 2 bases from J, the gap between germline ends came to 6 bases. The CDR3 extends over 13 amino acids.

The chain has TRBV6-1 and TRBJ2-5, with D tentatively TRBD2 (5 bases). The J call may be faulty, since TRBJ2-7 better matches the DNA end. Germline V lookup: CDR1 MNHNS, CDR2 SASEGT. The CDR3 consists of 13 residues. The CDR3 DNA reads TGTGCCAGCACCCTTCGGCTGGGAGACGAGCAGTACTTC. Its protein product is CASTLRLGDEQYF.

This rearrangement joins TRBV7-6 to TRBJ2-3; maybe TRBD2 (6 bases). This CDR3 has 17 residues. V shed 5 bases and J shed 6 bases, with 24 bases lying between them. CDR1 SGHVS and CDR2 FNYEAQ come from the germline V gene. Here the CDR3 reads CASSTRLGSSEGDTQYF. The CDR3 nucleotides are TGTGCCAGCAGCACCCGACTAGGAAGTAGCGAGGGGGATACGCAGTATTTT.

A single count supports this clone. The chain has TRBV18 and TRBJ2-3, with no clear D. The CDR3 is 15 residues long. Germline CDR1 reads KGHSH; CDR2 reads LQKENI. Deletions cut 3 bases from V and 0 bases from J, with 10 bases between. CDR3 protein: CASSPSRSSTDTQYF. Here the CDR3 DNA reads TGTGCCAGCTCACCGAGTAGGAGTAGCACAGATACGCAGTATTTT.

The chain employs TRBV27 and TRBJ2-7; D is perhaps TRBD1 (6 bases). Germline CDR1 is MNHEY and CDR2 is SMNVEV (reference sequence). V was clipped by 9 bases and J by 0 bases, with 12 bases between them. The CDR3 is 13 residues long. CDR3 bases: TGTGCCAGTAGGGACACGTACTCCTACGAGCAGTACTTC. This gives the protein CASRDTYSYEQYF.

This clone was counted only a few times. The genes are TRBV6-5 and TRBJ1-4, with 7 nucleotides matching TRBD1. The CDR3 has 13 amino acids. Germline CDR1 is MNHEY and CDR2 is SVGAGI. The V segment lost 6 bases and the J segment 6 bases; nucleotides outside the gene matches: 4. CDR3: CASRGDSYEKLFF. CDR3 DNA sequence: TGTGCCAGCAGAGGGGACAGTTATGAAAAACTGTTTTTT.

The chain recombines TRBV6-1 with TRBJ2-7, with TRBD2 matching over 10 bases. Germline V gene sequence: CDR1 MNHNS, CDR2 SASEGT. The CDR3 covers 15 residues. The ends lost 6 bases at V and 2 bases at J; junction bases unmatched: 7. The CDR3 DNA reads TGTGCCAGCAGCCGCAGCCTAGCGGGGGCCTACGAGCAGTACTTC. Translation: CASSRSLAGAYEQYF.

The rearrangement uses TRBV15 and TRBJ2-5; D is unclear. The J call may be in error: the DNA end matches TRBJ2-7 better. CDR1 and CDR2 (germline): LNHNV, YYDKDF (reference sequence). This CDR3 contains 17 residues. CDR3 loop: CATSRDRSLREGYEQYF. The CDR3 region has the DNA TGTGCCACCAGCAGAGATAGGAGTCTGAGAGAAGGCTACGAGCAGTACTTC.

V and J are TRBV29-1 and TRBJ2-7; D remains unclear. Germline-derived CDR1 and CDR2 are SQVTM and ANQGSEA. V was clipped by 4 bases and J by 6 bases, with 13 bases between them. This CDR3 comprises 12 residues. The CDR3 loop reads CSVGSRPLEQYF. DNA for the CDR3: TGCAGCGTTGGGTCCCGTCCACTCGAGCAGTACTTC.

The chain joins TRBV5-5 to TRBJ2-3; D gene unclear. The CDR3 has 12 amino acids. Per germline, CDR1 SGHKS and CDR2 YYEKEE (reference sequence). V lost 4 bases to trimming and J lost 2 bases, with 5 bases between them. This CDR3 is CASSPFTDTQYF. CDR3 coding DNA: TGTGCCAGCAGCCCTTTCACAGATACGCAGTATTTT.

The count of this clone is one. This chain joins TRBV10-3 and TRBJ2-5; 7 bases are a match to TRBD2. The length of the CDR3 is 12 residues. Unmatched junction bases numbered 6, after V lost 9 bases and J lost 5 bases. Germline CDR1 and CDR2: ENHRY and SYGVKD. The CDR3 loop reads CAMAAGGETQYF. Here the CDR3 DNA reads TGTGCCATGGCCGCCGGGGGGGAGACCCAGTACTTC.